This T cell receptor (beta chain) was documented in a study of T cell responses to AZD1222 COVID-19 vaccine. Study-wide points: Increases in Spike-specific TCR breadth and depth were seen after two AZD1222 doses. Dominant CD4 TCR responses targeted spike regions 160-218 and 743-854. Baseline testing showed seropositivity in only six or seven AZD1222 recipients.

Second-dose recipients at about 4 or about 12 weeks were treated as one pooled group. Profiled with immunoSEQ multiplex PCR; TCRdb holds only in-frame clones, not every one. The data contain about 130,000 clones, roughly 85% of them singletons. In the case of this clone: Its antigen remains unidentified.

The germline gives CDR1 LNHDA, CDR2 SQIVND (reference sequence). Trimming at V came to 8 bases and at J to 5 bases, leaving 5 bases not matched to a gene. CDR3 length equals 13 residues. This material consisted of peripheral blood, taken 28 days after the second AZD1222 dose. This chain links TRBV19 with TRBJ1-4, with 7 bases lining up with TRBD1. The TCR comes from an adult who received the AZD1222 COVID-19 vaccine. In DNA, the CDR3 is TGTGCCAGTCTCGGGACAGAAAATGAAAAACTGTTTTTT. Protein: CASLGTENEKLFF.